The sequence of this TCR beta chain was determined in a study of shared clonotypes between healthy human individuals. Study-wide results and caveats: Compared with memory subsets, naive subsets generally had larger estimated richness.

The CDR3 consists of 14 residues. From germline, CDR1 is SEHNR and CDR2 FQNEAQ (reference sequence). The J segment lost 10 bases and the V segment lost 4 bases, leaving 9 bases of the junction unmatched. Measured with immunoSEQ multiplex PCR; TCRdb has only the in-frame clones, and not every one. The table shows about 2.3 million clones, with about 90% occurring only once. Worth noting for this clone: The antigen is undetermined.

The sequence was obtained from a man aged 18 to 29 in good health. Some clones in this sample may be carry-over from other donors' samples. This chain connects TRBV7-9 to TRBJ2-1, with 8 bases aligning to TRBD2. The sequenced sample consisted of naive CD4+ T cells from PBMCs. Subset denoted: CD45RA+ positively selected. The CDR3 loop is CASSSTAGDHEQFF. DNA for the CDR3: TGTGCCAGCAGCTCGACAGCGGGAGATCACGAGCAGTTCTTC.